The 5 T cell receptor beta chains below all came from one sample that was sequenced in a study of shared clonotypes between healthy human individuals. Data came from immunoSEQ multiplex PCR; TCRdb stores just in-frame clones and leaves some out. Of approximately 720,000 clones in the sample, 92% were seen once. Positive CCR7 selection of CD45RO-negative cells yielded the naive CD8 cells, and terminally differentiated effector memory CD45RA+ cells were excluded. Material for sequencing was naive CD8+ T cells sorted from blood. These receptors were taken from a man aged 30 to 39 in good health.

The rearrangement uses TRBV16 and TRBJ2-3; D possibly corresponds to TRBD1 (6 bases). Germline CDR1 and CDR2: KGHSY and FQNENV. The CDR3 consists of 15 residues. Trimming removed 7 bases from V and 4 bases from J, with 18 bases in between. CDR3 sequence reads: CASTQDRRFADTQYF. The DNA of the CDR3 is TGTGCCAGCACCCAGGACAGAAGGTTCGCAGATACGCAGTATTTT.

The chain carries TRBV4-2 and TRBJ2-7, with 8 bases aligning to TRBD2. The germline V gene has CDR1 LGHNA and CDR2 YNFKEQ. The CDR3 covers 13 residues. Trimming removed 4 bases from V and 2 bases from J; junction bases left unmatched: 1. The CDR3 bases are TGTGCCAGCAGCCCTAGCGGGCCCTACGAGCAGTACTTC. Amino acid sequence: CASSPSGPYEQYF.

This clone showed up just a few times. The gene calls are TRBV7-8 and TRBJ2-5; D remains unclear. V shed 4 bases and J shed 2 bases, with 11 bases lying between them. Per germline, CDR1 SGHVS and CDR2 FQNEAQ. The CDR3 sequence is 14 residues long. The CDR3 here is CASSSADRQETQYF. CDR3 DNA sequence: TGTGCCAGCAGCTCCGCCGACCGTCAAGAGACCCAGTACTTC. The whole variable domain, remainder taken from reference TRBV7-8 and TRBJ2-5, is GAGVSQSPRYKVAKRGQDVALRCDPISGHVSLFWYQQALGQGPEFLTYFQNEAQLDKSGLPSDRFFAERPEGSVSTLKIQRTQQEDSAVYLCASSSADRQETQYFGPGTRLLVL.

The J gene is TRBJ1-1, the V gene TRBV4-1, with D perhaps TRBD1 (5 bases). From germline, CDR1 is MGHRA and CDR2 YSYEKL. With 2 bases removed from V and 1 base from J, the gap between germline ends came to 11 bases. This CDR3 has 15 amino acids. The CDR3: CASSQMGVGNTEAFF. Written as DNA, the CDR3 is TGCGCCAGCAGCCAAATGGGGGTCGGGAACACTGAAGCTTTCTTT.

V is TRBV9 and J is TRBJ2-6; D remains ambiguous. The CDR3 has 18 residues. Germline CDR1 and CDR2: SGDLS and YYNGEE. V shed 0 bases and J shed 4 bases, with 17 bases lying between them. The CDR3 DNA reads TGTGCCAGCAGCGTAGGGGTTGTGGGTGCTTCAGGGGCCAACGTCCTGACTTTC. Translated, it gives CASSVGVVGASGANVLTF.